This is a list of T cell receptor beta chains from one sample in a study of T-cell reconstitution after alpha-beta-depleted transplantation in children. A single record per CDR3 protein comes from TCRdb applying MiXCR to the PCR reads. The data contain about 110,000 distinct CDR3 sequences, 5.5% to 7% of them seen just once; the ten biggest clones take up 20% to 25%. The material was PBMCs, mostly from graft donor cells, obtained 360 days after TCRalphabeta/CD19-depleted stem cell transplant. The receptor source for this set is a male patient aged 2-9 years who had a stem cell transplant for acute lymphoblastic leukemia, so the T cells may come from the graft donor. CDR3s include the opening cysteine and the closing phenylalanine or tryptophan. D genes are given only for firm matches. The listing skips clone size in some rows; elsewhere it reads once, few, many or a size class.

d_gene,v_gene,j_gene,abundance,CDR3aa,CDR3nt
-,TRBV29-1,TRBJ1-2,-,CSVDWPSRFYGYTF,TGCAGCGTTGACTGGCCGAGCCGCTTCTATGGCTACACCTTC
-,TRBV6-2/TRBV6-3,TRBJ1-1,many,CASSPREGKNTEAFF,TGTGCCAGCAGTCCCCGGGAAGGGAAGAACACTGAAGCTTTCTTT
-,TRBV25-1,TRBJ2-3,many,CASSGWGSGSTDTQYF,TGTGCCAGCAGTGGGTGGGGGAGCGGGAGCACAGATACGCAGTATTTT
-,TRBV20-1,TRBJ1-1,few,CSATDGNTEAFF,TGCAGTGCTACGGACGGGAACACTGAAGCTTTCTTT
TRBD2,TRBV6-2/TRBV6-3,TRBJ2-1,-,CASLAGGHEQFF,TGTGCCAGCCTAGCGGGAGGGCATGAGCAGTTCTTC
-,TRBV25-1,TRBJ2-1,many,CASSIRHRQFF,TGTGCCAGCAGTATCAGGCACCGGCAGTTCTTC
-,TRBV12-3/TRBV12-4,TRBJ1-5,few,CASKTEQANQPQHF,TGTGCCAGCAAGACCGAACAGGCTAATCAGCCCCAGCATTTT
-,TRBV15,TRBJ1-1,many,CATSRAGPEAFF,TGTGCCACCAGCAGAGCCGGGCCTGAAGCTTTCTTT
-,TRBV2,TRBJ2-1,many,CASSEAQNEQFF,TGTGCCAGCAGTGAGGCGCAAAATGAGCAGTTCTTC
-,TRBV6-5,TRBJ1-1,-,CASGRPGTEAFF,TGTGCCAGCGGGAGGCCTGGGACTGAAGCTTTCTTT
TRBD1,TRBV20-1,TRBJ2-4,many,CSANPDRGRRNIQYF,TGCAGTGCTAACCCGGACAGGGGAAGGAGAAACATTCAGTACTTC
-,TRBV7-3,TRBJ2-2,few,CASSLTFTSPGAGEPFF,TGTGCCAGCAGCTTAACGTTCACGAGCCCGGGCGCCGGGGAGCCGTTTTTT
-,TRBV12-3/TRBV12-4,TRBJ1-1,many,CASSLSRGWMNTEAFF,TGTGCCAGCAGTTTAAGCAGGGGCTGGATGAACACTGAAGCTTTCTTT
-,TRBV20-1,TRBJ1-1,many,CSARVGNVNTEAFF,TGCAGTGCTAGAGTTGGCAACGTTAACACTGAAGCTTTCTTT
-,TRBV28,TRBJ2-7,-,CASSFPGPAGF,TGTGCCAGCAGTTTTCCAGGACCCGCAGGATTC
-,TRBV2,TRBJ2-6,-,CASTPGSGANVLTF,TGTGCCAGCACCCCGGGATCAGGGGCCAACGTCCTGACTTTC
-,TRBV6-5,TRBJ2-3,many,CASSYSPKGVTDTQYF,TGTGCCAGCAGTTACTCCCCCAAGGGAGTTACAGATACGCAGTATTTT
-,TRBV7-9,TRBJ2-7,few,CASSSETNEQYF,TGTGCCAGCAGCTCCGAGACGAACGAGCAGTACTTC
TRBD1,TRBV29-1,TRBJ1-1,many,CSVGQGARTEAFF,TGCAGCGTGGGACAGGGGGCGCGGACTGAAGCTTTCTTT
-,TRBV7-2,TRBJ1-1,-,CASSSKRSITGIAEAFF,TGTGCCAGCAGCTCAAAGAGGTCCATAACAGGGATCGCTGAAGCTTTCTTT
-,TRBV11-2,TRBJ2-1,few,CASSPTRYNEQFF,TGTGCCAGCAGCCCCACTCGTTACAATGAGCAGTTCTTC
-,TRBV28,TRBJ1-1,many,CASSFRWAGNTEAFF,TGTGCCAGCAGTTTCCGATGGGCAGGGAACACTGAAGCTTTCTTT
-,TRBV7-2,TRBJ2-3,many,CASSSLVWRISDTQYF,TGTGCCAGCAGCTCCCTAGTATGGAGGATCTCAGATACGCAGTATTTT
-,TRBV5-1,TRBJ2-1,many,CASSPEGQTYNEQFF,TGCGCCAGCAGCCCCGAGGGTCAGACCTACAATGAGCAGTTCTTC
TRBD2,TRBV13,TRBJ2-1,many,CASSPGLVVWNEQFF,TGTGCCAGCAGCCCGGGACTAGTGGTTTGGAATGAGCAGTTCTTC
TRBD1,TRBV15,TRBJ1-1,few,CATSRDLGQGPEAFF,TGTGCCACCAGCAGAGATCTGGGACAGGGCCCTGAAGCTTTCTTT
-,TRBV21-1,TRBJ2-1,many,CASSFGTGLSSYNEQFF,TGTGCCAGCAGCTTCGGGACAGGTTTGAGCTCCTACAATGAGCAGTTCTTC
-,TRBV6-2/TRBV6-3,TRBJ2-7,-,CASSYGSGSSYEQYF,TGTGCCAGCAGTTACGGGTCAGGGAGCTCCTACGAGCAGTACTTC
-,TRBV20-1,TRBJ2-7,many,CSASGKDYYEQYF,TGCAGTGCTTCTGGGAAGGACTATTACGAGCAGTACTTC
TRBD1,TRBV25-1,TRBJ2-3,many,CASRPGQRATDTQYF,TGTGCCAGCCGACCGGGACAGCGTGCGACAGATACGCAGTATTTT
-,TRBV5-6,TRBJ2-7,many,CASSAKASRGSSYEQYF,TGTGCCAGCAGCGCTAAGGCCAGTCGGGGTAGCTCCTACGAGCAGTACTTC
-,TRBV7-8,TRBJ1-1,-,CASTQEGGGFTEAFF,TGTGCCAGCACTCAGGAGGGCGGGGGCTTCACTGAAGCTTTCTTT
TRBD1,TRBV2,TRBJ1-5,-,CANSEVQGANQPQHF,TGTGCCAACAGTGAAGTACAGGGGGCCAATCAGCCCCAGCATTTT
-,TRBV29-1,TRBJ1-1,few,CRTSSWGEGGDTEAFF,TGCAGGACCTCCTCGTGGGGAGAGGGGGGGGACACTGAAGCTTTCTTT
-,TRBV29-1,TRBJ1-2,many,CSVAGPENYGYTF,TGCAGCGTTGCCGGGCCAGAAAACTATGGCTACACCTTC
TRBD2,TRBV6-5,TRBJ2-1,many,CASSYGRGGGNEQFF,TGTGCCAGCAGTTACGGGCGGGGGGGCGGCAATGAGCAGTTCTTC
TRBD1,TRBV9,TRBJ2-1,many,CASSVGQDREDNEQFF,TGTGCCAGCAGCGTAGGTCAGGACAGGGAAGACAATGAGCAGTTCTTC
-,TRBV7-6,TRBJ2-1,few,CASSLEVSAFSYNEQFF,TGTGCCAGCAGCTTAGAGGTCTCAGCGTTCTCCTACAATGAGCAGTTCTTC
TRBD2,TRBV7-9,TRBJ2-3,many,CASSLAGRATDTQYF,TGTGCCAGCAGCTTAGCGGGGAGGGCCACAGATACGCAGTATTTT
-,TRBV11-2,TRBJ2-3,-,CASSLDGGRDTQYF,TGTGCCAGCAGCTTAGACGGGGGAAGAGATACGCAGTATTTT
-,TRBV27,TRBJ2-7,many,CASSSYRVGDEQYF,TGTGCCAGCAGTTCCTACAGGGTTGGGGACGAGCAGTACTTC